This is a list of T cell receptor beta chains from one sample in a study of T cells after somatic rescue of genetic block. Clones were sequenced by immunoSEQ multiplex PCR, and TCRdb holds only the in-frame ones, with some missing. The sample has 110,000 or so clones, about 93% seen once; the top ten hold 1.4%. The material sequenced was peripheral blood mononuclear cells (PBMCs). The receptors were gathered from a woman under 30. Both conserved end residues are part of each CDR3. A D gene is named only where the DNA matches it firmly.

j_call d_call v_call cdr3_aa
TRBJ2-3 . TRBV27 CASTRGQDFADTQYF
TRBJ1-5 . TRBV19 CASKGVIQPQHF
TRBJ1-5 . TRBV5-1 CASSLEPGGQPQHF
TRBJ1-4 . TRBV30 CAWSRGEKLFF
TRBJ1-3 . TRBV6-6 CATADFSSGNTIYF
TRBJ2-7 TRBD2 TRBV18 CASSPERGGSYEQYF
TRBJ2-1 . TRBV7-2 CASSPVGSYNEQFF
TRBJ1-5 TRBD1 TRBV28 CASSSRQGGSNQPQHF
TRBJ1-5 TRBD1 TRBV19 CASNQGARNQPQHF
TRBJ1-2 . TRBV7-3 CASSLGQFYGYTF
TRBJ2-2 . TRBV18 CASSPYSADTGELFF
TRBJ2-5 . TRBV27 CASSYRGTGGETQYF
TRBJ2-7 TRBD1 TRBV13 CASSPWGQGSYEQYF
TRBJ1-1 . TRBV11-2 CASSLWLGLEAFF
TRBJ2-3 . TRBV5-7 CASSTDLMSTDTQYF
TRBJ1-2 . TRBV7-2 CASSQGGGLGDGYTF
TRBJ1-1 . TRBV10-3 CAMAGGAASNTEAFF